The next 20 T cell receptor beta chains were all read from a single sample in a study of T cells in localized non-small cell lung cancer. The assay was immunoSEQ multiplex PCR, and TCRdb's table has in-frame clones only and misses some. Among under 20,000 clones listed, approximately 90% were seen once. The material sequenced was peripheral blood, taken before any cancer treatment. Every receptor here comes from a man aged 40-75 years with stage I lung adenocarcinoma.

The chain uses TRBV6-5 and TRBJ2-3, with D possibly matching TRBD1 (5 bases). This CDR3 has 13 amino acids. Trimming left V 5 bases short and J 2 bases short, with 8 bases between. CDR1 is MNHEY, CDR2 SVGAGI, per germline. The CDR3 spells CASSPTATDTQYF. The CDR3 DNA is TGTGCCAGCAGTCCGACAGCCACAGATACGCAGTATTTT.

V gene TRBV5-8 combines with J gene TRBJ2-1; 10 bases fit TRBD2. From germline, CDR1 is SGHTS and CDR2 YDEGEE. Germline trimming cut 4 bases from V and 3 bases from J; bases unmatched to any gene: 4. The CDR3 is made up of 15 amino acids. The CDR3 protein is CASSPSGGLYNEQFF. The CDR3 nucleotides are TGTGCCAGCAGCCCTAGCGGGGGACTCTACAATGAGCAGTTCTTC.

The V call is TRBV5-1, the J call TRBJ2-3, with 13 bases lining up with TRBD2. Germline CDR1 is SGHRS and CDR2 is YFSETQ. The CDR3 is 16 amino acids. Losses at the gene ends were 0 bases for V and 6 bases for J; bases not matched to a gene: 4. CDR3 in DNA: TGCGCCAGCAGCTTGGAAGGGACTAGCGGGGATGATACGCAGTATTTT. Its protein product is CASSLEGTSGDDTQYF. Full variable domain (remainder filled in from reference TRBV5-1 and TRBJ2-3): KAGVTQTPRYLIKTRGQQVTLSCSPISGHRSVSWYQQTPGQGLQFLFEYFSETQRNKGNFPGRFSGRQFSNSRSEMNVSTLELGDSALYLCASSLEGTSGDDTQYFGPGTRLTVL.

The chain combines TRBV4-1 with TRBJ1-4, with 9 bases matching TRBD1. From germline, CDR1 is MGHRA and CDR2 YSYEKL. The V segment lost 1 base and the J segment 10 bases; nucleotides outside the gene matches: 10. CDR3 length: 16 amino acids. CDR3 protein: CASSQGGQGRDGKLFF. The CDR3 bases are TGCGCCAGCAGCCAAGGGGGACAGGGAAGAGATGGAAAACTGTTTTTT.

The chain uses TRBV11-2 and TRBJ2-3, with TRBD2 identical over 8 bases. The CDR3 runs 15 residues. With 5 bases clipped from V and 0 bases from J, the junction kept 4 bases outside the gene matches. The V gene's germline CDR1 is SGHAT and CDR2 FQNNGV. CDR3 nucleotide sequence: TGTGCCAGCAGCCCAAGCGGGGGTAGCACAGATACGCAGTATTTT. The encoded protein is CASSPSGGSTDTQYF. Drawing the rest from reference TRBV11-2 and TRBJ2-3, the complete variable domain is EAGVAQSPRYKIIEKRQSVAFWCNPISGHATLYWYQQILGQGPKLLIQFQNNGVVDDSQLPKDRFSAERLKGVDSTLKIQPAKLEDSAVYLCASSPSGGSTDTQYFGPGTRLTVL.

This chain uses TRBV6-1 with TRBJ2-4; a weak D match, TRBD2 (7 bases). CDR1 is MNHNS, CDR2 SASEGT, per germline. This CDR3 region has 17 residues. The V end was cut by 4 bases, the J end by 1 base, with 17 bases between. The CDR3 nucleotides read TGTGCCAGCAGTGCTCAAAAGGGGGAGGGGGCCAAAAACATTCAGTACTTC. Translation gives CASSAQKGEGAKNIQYF.

This clone has only one observation. The chain is built from TRBV7-3 and TRBJ2-4, with 7 bases matching TRBD1. The CDR3 spans 14 residues. Per the germline V gene, CDR1 is SGHTA and CDR2 is FQGTGA. J gave up 7 bases and V 4 bases, and 7 bases lay outside the gene matches. CDR3 DNA: TGTGCCAGCAGCTCGCTGGACAGGATCAACATTCAGTACTTC. Protein product: CASSSLDRINIQYF.

V and J are TRBV28 and TRBJ2-2; TRBD2 matches 7 bases. V was pared by 5 bases and J by 6 bases, with 9 bases of the junction left unmatched. Germline lookup yields CDR1 MDHEN and CDR2 SYDVKM. This CDR3 is built from 15 residues. The CDR3 bases are TGTGCCAGCAGTCCGGCGGGAGATTTTCCCGGGGAGCTGTTTTTT. This sequence encodes CASSPAGDFPGELFF.

This clone was found once. The chain recombines TRBV10-3 with TRBJ1-2; no clear D. Germline V gives CDR1 ENHRY, CDR2 SYGVKD. This CDR3 comprises 14 residues. The germline V and J ends were trimmed by 5 bases and 5 bases, with 15 bases remaining between them. CDR3 protein: CAISSRVLEYGYTF. DNA for the CDR3: TGTGCCATCAGTTCCCGAGTTCTCGAGTATGGCTACACCTTC.

This clone was recorded once. The chain couples TRBV4-2 to TRBJ2-7; 12 bases are a match to TRBD2. The CDR3 runs 16 residues. The V gene's germline CDR1 is LGHNA and CDR2 YNFKEQ. With 4 bases clipped from V and 3 bases from J, the junction kept 7 bases outside the gene matches. The CDR3 loop is CASSPGLAGGNYEQYF. DNA of the CDR3: TGTGCCAGCAGCCCCGGCCTAGCGGGGGGGAACTACGAGCAGTACTTC.

V is TRBV9 and J is TRBJ1-3; D not certain. V was trimmed by 0 bases and J by 3 bases, leaving 7 bases between them. Germline V gene sequence: CDR1 SGDLS, CDR2 YYNGEE. The CDR3 runs 14 residues. The CDR3 DNA follows: TGTGCCAGCAGCGTAGGGGTAATTGGAAACACCATATATTTT. This gives the protein CASSVGVIGNTIYF.

The chain has TRBV28 and TRBJ1-4, with a possible D match to TRBD1 (6 bases). The ends were cut back, 2 bases at V and 8 bases at J, with 9 bases in the middle. The germline CDR1 and CDR2 sequences are MDHEN and SYDVKM. There are 13 residues in the CDR3. CDR3 coding DNA: TGTGCCAGCAGTTTAGGGGGCCGGGAAAAACTGTTTTTT. It is translated as CASSLGGREKLFF.

This rearrangement joins TRBV6-5 to TRBJ2-5; unclear D gene. V was trimmed by 0 bases and J by 5 bases, leaving 10 bases between them. Germline CDR1 and CDR2: MNHEY and SVGAGI. The CDR3 is 14 amino acids. CDR3 bases: TGTGCCAGCAGTTACTCGAGGCCCAGCGAGACCCAGTACTTC. Encoded protein: CASSYSRPSETQYF.

The CDR3 loop reads CASSRTSEAGELFF. CDR3 coding DNA: TGTGCCAGCTCACGGACTAGCGAGGCCGGGGAGCTGTTTTTT. The chain carries TRBV18 and TRBJ2-2; 9 nucleotides align to TRBD2. V shed 4 bases and J 6 bases; nucleotides not matched to a gene: 3. Per the germline V gene, CDR1 is KGHSH and CDR2 is LQKENI. The CDR3 covers 14 residues. Full variable domain (missing parts from reference TRBV18 and TRBJ2-2): NAGVMQNPRHLVRRRGQEARLRCSPMKGHSHVYWYRQLPEEGLKFMVYLQKENIIDESGMPKERFSAEFPKEGPSILRIQQVVRGDSAAYFCASSRTSEAGELFFGEGSRLTVL.

This sequence joins TRBV7-9 and TRBJ2-7, with D possibly called TRBD1 or TRBD2 (5 bases each). CDR1 and CDR2 from the germline V gene are SEHNR and FQNEAQ (reference sequence). The CDR3 is 13 amino acids. The germline V and J ends were trimmed by 3 bases and 4 bases, with 10 bases remaining between them. CDR3 in DNA: TGTGCCAGCAGCTTTCAGGGAGAGTACGAGCAGTACTTC. Encoded protein: CASSFQGEYEQYF.

CDR3 DNA: TGTGCCAGCAGTGAAGAGGATGAGCAGTTCTTC. It translates to CASSEEDEQFF. The J gene is TRBJ2-1, the V gene TRBV6-1; D not resolved. The germline gives CDR1 MNHNS, CDR2 SASEGT. The CDR3 has 11 amino acids. Between the trimmed V and J ends, which lost 1 base and 8 bases, there was a span of 3 bases.

This clone has a handful of counts. The chain carries TRBV19 and TRBJ2-2; 8 nucleotides match TRBD1. The CDR3 extends over 17 amino acids. Germline CDR1 LNHDA, CDR2 SQIVND (reference sequence). V lost 8 bases to trimming and J lost 5 bases; unmatched junction nucleotides: 16. CDR3 in amino acids: CASDAGRGHGRTGELFF. The CDR3 nucleotides are TGTGCCAGTGATGCGGGCAGGGGGCATGGTAGAACCGGGGAGCTGTTTTTT. The whole variable domain, remainder taken from reference TRBV19 and TRBJ2-2, is DGGITQSPKYLFRKEGQNVTLSCEQNLNHDAMYWYRQDPGQGLRLIYYSQIVNDFQKGDIAEGYSVSREKKESFPLTVTSAQKNPTAFYLCASDAGRGHGRTGELFFGEGSRLTVL.

This chain connects TRBV27 to TRBJ2-7; 12 nucleotides match TRBD1. CDR1 is MNHEY and CDR2 is SMNVEV in the germline V gene (reference sequence). The V gene end was trimmed by 6 bases and the J gene end by 6 bases; junction bases not matched to a gene: 21. This CDR3 is built from 19 residues. The CDR3 bases are TGTGCCAGCAGCCTCACGCTGGAGGGACAGGGGGCGCGAAACGTCGAGCAGTACTTC. This encodes CASSLTLEGQGARNVEQYF.

This clone was seen just once. This chain joins TRBV2 and TRBJ2-2; tentative D call: TRBD2 (7 bases). Germline CDR1 reads SNHLY; CDR2 reads FYNNEI. The CDR3 loop spans 16 amino acids. The V end lost 8 bases, the J end lost 2 bases, and 18 bases lay between the germline ends. This CDR3 reads CASLVEAGTNTGELFF. The DNA of the CDR3 is TGTGCCAGCTTAGTGGAAGCGGGGACAAACACCGGGGAGCTGTTTTTT.

This chain links TRBV7-6 with TRBJ2-5, with 10 bases aligning to TRBD2. CDR3 length equals 21 residues. V was clipped by 5 bases and J by 4 bases; unmatched bases: 25. Per the germline V gene, CDR1 is SGHVS and CDR2 is FNYEAQ. The CDR3 loop is CASSKKSPTRQRGGRGETQYF. The CDR3 DNA reads TGTGCCAGCAGCAAAAAGAGTCCCACTAGGCAGCGGGGGGGCAGGGGAGAGACCCAGTACTTC.